This TCR delta chain was sequenced during a study of Vδ1+ human thymocytes. General study findings and limits: Thymic TRG and TRD repertoires appeared highly polyclonal. Unlike peripheral blood Vdelta1+ controls, thymic delta-chain sequences included 15% to 25% Vdelta2 and few Vdelta3. Unexpected Vdelta2 sequences could cause misinterpretation of bulk repertoire data.

This clone has just a few counts. Antigen: not known. The template was reverse-transcribed extracted RNA. The CDR3 regions were amplified by multiplex PCR from V-gene primers to a constant-region primer. TCRdb made new clone calls on the multiplex PCR reads using CATT. The sample yields 54,000 or so delta-chain clones, 15% seen once. After alphabeta T cell depletion, CD3+ Vdelta1+ Vdelta2- thymocytes were sorted. Vdelta1+ thymocyte sorts reached between about 96% and 99.6% purity. Trimming removed 5 bases from V and 3 bases from J; junction bases left unmatched: 23. The CDR3 sequence is 20 residues long. Germline CDR1 and CDR2: TSWWSYY and QGS.

V is TRDV1 and J is TRDJ1; TRDD3 matches 8 bases. The clonotype originates from a boy less than two years old who had congenital heart surgery. Input material: Vdelta1+ gamma-delta thymocytes from the thymus. The subset denotes: FACS-sorted CD3+ TCRalphabeta- TCRVdelta1+ TCRVdelta2- thymocytes. CDR3 DNA sequence: TGTGCTCTTGGGAACCCTCCCTTCCCCCTCCCGTACTGGGGGCCCGATAAACTCATCTTT. This sequence encodes CALGNPPFPLPYWGPDKLIF.